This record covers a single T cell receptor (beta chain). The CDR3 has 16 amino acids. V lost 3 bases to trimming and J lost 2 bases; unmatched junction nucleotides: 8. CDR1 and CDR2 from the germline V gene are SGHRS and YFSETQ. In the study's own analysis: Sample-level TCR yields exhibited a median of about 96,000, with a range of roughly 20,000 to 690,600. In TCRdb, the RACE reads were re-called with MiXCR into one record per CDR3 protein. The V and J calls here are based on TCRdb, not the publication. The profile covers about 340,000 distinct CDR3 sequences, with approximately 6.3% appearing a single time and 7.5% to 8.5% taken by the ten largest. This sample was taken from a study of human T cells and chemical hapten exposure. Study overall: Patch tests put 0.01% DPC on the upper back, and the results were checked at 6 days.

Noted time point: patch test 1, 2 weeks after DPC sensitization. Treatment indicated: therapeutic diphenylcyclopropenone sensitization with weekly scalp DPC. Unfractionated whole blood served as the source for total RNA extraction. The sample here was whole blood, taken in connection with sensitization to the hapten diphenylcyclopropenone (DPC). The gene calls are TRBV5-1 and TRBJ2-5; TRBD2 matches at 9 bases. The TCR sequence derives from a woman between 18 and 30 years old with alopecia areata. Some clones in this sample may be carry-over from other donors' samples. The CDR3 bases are TGCGCCAGCAGCTCTGGGACTAGCCGTGGACAAGAGACCCAGTACTTC. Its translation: CASSSGTSRGQETQYF.